The 29 T cell receptor beta chains below all came from one sample that was sequenced in a study of cytomegalovirus exposure and HLA in healthy donors. The study ran its PCR with 60 Vbeta and 13 Jbeta primers. Here immunoSEQ multiplex PCR was the method, and the copy in TCRdb shows in-frame clones only, minus some. The table for this sample gives about 55,000 clones. Input material: PBMCs. The receptors come from a man aged 50-60 years in good health and CMV-seropositive.

This chain joins TRBV28 and TRBJ2-7; 10 bases are a match to TRBD1. Germline CDR1 and CDR2: MDHEN and SYDVKM. J lost 7 bases, V lost 6 bases, and 15 bases had no gene match. The CDR3 has 16 residues. In DNA, the CDR3 is TGTGCCAGCAGATCGACGGGACAGGGGATGGGGGGAGAGCAGTACTTC. Its protein product is CASRSTGQGMGGEQYF.

V is TRBV7-9 and J is TRBJ2-7; D is uncertain. Trimming removed 4 bases at V and 7 bases at J, with 14 bases between. Germline loops: CDR1 SEHNR, CDR2 FQNEAQ (reference sequence). The length of the CDR3 is 13 residues. The CDR3 nucleotides read TGTGCCAGCAGCTCCTGGGTGGCGGTGGAGCAGTACTTC. Translating gives CASSSWVAVEQYF.

The gene calls are TRBV20-1 and TRBJ1-1; tentatively, D is TRBD1 (5 bases). CDR1 and CDR2 (germline): DFQATT, SNEGSKA (reference sequence). V lost 6 bases and J lost 11, with 16 bases in between. The CDR3 consists of 11 residues. The CDR3: CSAIGVEGAFF. CDR3 in DNA: TGCAGTGCGATCGGTGTGGAGGGGGCTTTCTTT.

This chain joins TRBV29-1 and TRBJ1-2; D perhaps matches TRBD1 (6 bases). V gave up 5 bases and J gave up 8 bases, with 18 bases separating them. The CDR3 has 13 residues. Per germline, CDR1 SQVTM and CDR2 ANQGSEA. CDR3 residues: CSVPPQGAEGYTF. The CDR3 DNA follows: TGCAGCGTTCCCCCACAGGGAGCGGAAGGCTACACCTTC.

The J gene is TRBJ2-3, the V gene TRBV19; the D is unclear. Germline V gives CDR1 LNHDA, CDR2 SQIVND (reference sequence). V was shortened by 4 bases and J by 5 bases, with 10 bases between the two germline ends. This CDR3 region has 13 residues. The CDR3 is CASSSQARDTQYF. The CDR3 DNA follows: TGTGCCAGTAGTAGCCAGGCCCGAGATACGCAGTATTTT.

The V and J genes are TRBV10-3 and TRBJ2-3; perhaps TRBD1 as D (5 bases). The germline V gene has CDR1 ENHRY and CDR2 SYGVKD. The CDR3 consists of 15 residues. V lost 2 bases and J 1 base, leaving 10 bases between the germline ends. This chain's CDR3 is CAISEDSKGTDTQYF. CDR3 nucleotide sequence: TGTGCCATCAGTGAGGACAGCAAAGGCACAGATACGCAGTATTTT.

The chain recombines TRBV5-1 with TRBJ2-2; D might be TRBD1 (5 bases). This CDR3 region has 15 residues. Germline-derived CDR1 and CDR2 are SGHRS and YFSETQ. Deletions cut 4 bases from V and 1 base from J, with 11 bases between. The CDR3 region has the DNA TGCGCCAGCAGCCTTCAGGGCCGGAACACCGGGGAGCTGTTTTTT. Protein: CASSLQGRNTGELFF.

V is TRBV14 and J is TRBJ2-7, with D unclear. The V end lost 0 bases, the J end lost 12 bases, and 15 bases lay between the germline ends. This CDR3 spans 13 amino acids. Germline lookup yields CDR1 SGHDN and CDR2 FVKESK. The CDR3 loop is CASSQDRNSYAYF. The CDR3 DNA reads TGTGCCAGCAGCCAAGATCGAAACAGCTACGCGTACTTC.

V is TRBV2 and J is TRBJ2-7, with 8 bases aligning to TRBD1. The CDR3 contains 14 residues. Germline trimming cut 6 bases from V and 5 bases from J; bases unmatched to any gene: 9. From germline, CDR1 is SNHLY and CDR2 FYNNEI. CDR3 in DNA: TGTGCCAGCAGGCACCGGGACAGGAGCCACGAGCAGTACTTC. Translating it yields CASRHRDRSHEQYF.

J is TRBJ2-1 and V is TRBV9; possibly TRBD2 for D (5 bases). There are 17 residues in the CDR3. The germline CDR1 and CDR2 sequences are SGDLS and YYNGEE. Trimming shortened V by 0 bases and J by 1 base, and 14 bases separated the two germline ends. The CDR3 loop reads CASSVEGNSVSYNEQFF. The CDR3 bases are TGTGCCAGCAGCGTAGAGGGTAATAGCGTTTCCTACAATGAGCAGTTCTTC.

This chain connects TRBV6-6 to TRBJ2-1, with 12 bases that match TRBD2. Germline V gene lookup returns CDR1 MNHNY and CDR2 SVGAGI (reference sequence). The ends lost 6 bases at V and 9 bases at J; junction bases unmatched: 12. This CDR3 has 16 amino acids. The DNA of the CDR3 is TGTGCCAGCAGCGGTAGCTGGCTAGCGGGAGGGGCTGAGCAGTTCTTC. It is translated as CASSGSWLAGGAEQFF.

This rearrangement joins TRBV11-2 to TRBJ1-3, with D unresolved. Deletions cut 0 bases from V and 0 bases from J, with 12 bases between. Germline V gives CDR1 SGHAT, CDR2 FQNNGV. The CDR3 runs 17 residues. CDR3 loop: CASSLDWPGSSGNTIYF. For the CDR3, the DNA is TGTGCCAGCAGCTTAGATTGGCCGGGGAGCTCTGGAAACACCATATATTTT. Full variable domain (outside the CDR3, taken from reference TRBV11-2 and TRBJ1-3): EAGVAQSPRYKIIEKRQSVAFWCNPISGHATLYWYQQILGQGPKLLIQFQNNGVVDDSQLPKDRFSAERLKGVDSTLKIQPAKLEDSAVYLCASSLDWPGSSGNTIYFGEGSWLTVV.

The CDR3 here is CASSIGQGPNNEQFF. The CDR3, as DNA: TGTGCCAGTAGTATAGGTCAGGGTCCAAACAATGAGCAGTTCTTC. The chain has TRBV19 and TRBJ2-1, with D possibly being TRBD1 (5 bases). CDR1 is LNHDA, CDR2 SQIVND, per germline (reference sequence). V was trimmed by 1 base and J by 5 bases, leaving 12 bases between them. The CDR3 consists of 15 residues.

The genes are TRBV12-2 and TRBJ1-5. TRBV12-2 is recorded as a pseudogene. CDR3 length: 21 amino acids. CDR3 loop: CASRLAPCPGGTFYSNQPQHF. The CDR3 nucleotides are TGTGCAAGTCGCTTAGCTCCTTGCCCGGGAGGCACCTTTTATAGCAATCAGCCCCAGCATTTT.

This sequence joins TRBV6-4 and TRBJ2-1; D may be TRBD2 (6 bases). Trimming removed 4 bases at V and 9 bases at J, with 13 bases between. There are 13 residues in the CDR3. Germline CDR1 reads MRHNA; CDR2 reads SNTAGT. The CDR3 protein is CASSGGGPSEQFF. CDR3 in DNA: TGTGCCAGCAGTGGCGGAGGGCCCAGTGAGCAGTTCTTC.

This chain uses TRBV15 with TRBJ2-5; 7 bases are a match to TRBD2. V lost 3 bases, J lost 5 bases, and 12 bases stayed unmatched. This CDR3 comprises 16 residues. Germline lookup yields CDR1 LNHNV and CDR2 YYDKDF (reference sequence). CDR3 residues: CATSSRSGKLVETQYF. The CDR3, as DNA: TGTGCCACCAGCAGTCGAAGCGGGAAGCTGGTGGAGACCCAGTACTTC.

The chain has TRBV4-1 and TRBJ2-5; 13 nucleotides agree with TRBD2. The CDR3 has 17 residues. V was clipped by 4 bases and J by 1 base; unmatched bases: 6. Germline lookup yields CDR1 MGHRA and CDR2 YSYEKL. The CDR3 protein is CASSPSRTSGGQETQYF. The CDR3 DNA follows: TGCGCCAGCAGCCCCTCCCGGACTAGCGGGGGCCAAGAGACCCAGTACTTC.

The V gene is TRBV4-1, the J gene TRBJ1-2; 8 bases agree with TRBD1. The V segment lost 3 bases and the J segment 7 bases; nucleotides outside the gene matches: 7. Germline CDR1 reads MGHRA; CDR2 reads YSYEKL. The CDR3 has 14 amino acids. The CDR3 here is CASSQVQGARGYTF. In DNA, the CDR3 is TGCGCCAGCAGCCAGGTCCAGGGGGCGCGTGGCTACACCTTC.

The chain has TRBV27 and TRBJ2-2; D gene uncertain. The CDR3 is 15 residues long. Between the trimmed V and J ends, which lost 3 bases and 4 bases, there was a span of 12 bases. CDR1 is MNHEY, CDR2 SMNVEV, per germline (reference sequence). CDR3 DNA sequence: TGTGCCAGCAGTTTGACTCCTAGGTCCACCGGGGAGCTGTTTTTT. Protein sequence: CASSLTPRSTGELFF.

The chain combines TRBV15 with TRBJ1-4; perhaps TRBD1 as D (6 bases). Per germline, CDR1 LNHNV and CDR2 YYDKDF (reference sequence). This CDR3 comprises 14 residues. V was cut by 8 bases and J by 3 bases, with 13 bases left in between. CDR3 nucleotide sequence: TGTGCCACCTCCTGGGGGCGGGCTAATGAAAAACTGTTTTTT. Translation gives CATSWGRANEKLFF.

The rearrangement joins TRBV19 to TRBJ2-7; 7 nucleotides line up with TRBD1. Germline V CDR1 and CDR2: LNHDA, SQIVND (reference sequence). The CDR3 extends over 15 amino acids. Trimming cost V 1 base and J 2 bases; bases outside gene matches: 5. CDR3 sequence reads: CASSIGGRGTYEQYF. CDR3 nucleotides: TGTGCCAGTAGTATAGGGGGCAGGGGGACCTACGAGCAGTACTTC. Together with reference TRBV19 and TRBJ2-7, the CDR3 gives the full variable domain: DGGITQSPKYLFRKEGQNVTLSCEQNLNHDAMYWYRQDPGQGLRLIYYSQIVNDFQKGDIAEGYSVSREKKESFPLTVTSAQKNPTAFYLCASSIGGRGTYEQYFGPGTRLTVT.

The V call is TRBV11-2, the J call TRBJ2-7; 9 nucleotides align to TRBD2. The CDR3 is made up of 15 amino acids. Germline-derived CDR1 and CDR2 are SGHAT and FQNNGV. V dropped 5 bases and J dropped 5; count of bases not matched to a gene: 10. Here the CDR3 DNA reads TGTGCCAGCAGCGTCAGCGGCGGGGGGGCCCACGAGCAGTACTTC. Translated, it gives CASSVSGGGAHEQYF.

The chain links TRBV2 to TRBJ2-1; TRBD1 matches at 8 bases. Per germline, CDR1 SNHLY and CDR2 FYNNEI. The CDR3 loop spans 15 amino acids. V was pared by 9 bases and J by 0 bases, with 7 bases of the junction left unmatched. CDR3 residues: CASSGQAYSYNEQFF. CDR3 coding DNA: TGTGCCAGTTCGGGACAGGCATACTCCTACAATGAGCAGTTCTTC.

The CDR3 sequence: CASSYGGLNTEAFF. For the CDR3, the DNA is TGTGCCAGCAGTTACGGAGGGTTGAACACTGAAGCTTTCTTT. This chain uses TRBV6-5 with TRBJ1-1; D not resolved. Trimming left V 2 bases short and J 0 bases short, with 7 bases between. Germline CDR1 is MNHEY and CDR2 is SVGAGI. The CDR3 length is 14 residues.

This rearrangement joins TRBV2 to TRBJ1-1, with D possibly matching TRBD1 (5 bases). In germline, CDR1 is SNHLY, CDR2 FYNNEI. This CDR3 has 13 residues. The V end lost 6 bases, the J end lost 1 base, and 9 bases lay between the germline ends. The CDR3 DNA is TGTGCCAGCAGGAAACAGGAGAACACTGAAGCTTTCTTT. Its translation: CASRKQENTEAFF.

The chain employs TRBV4-2 and TRBJ2-7; maybe TRBD2 (6 bases). Trimming cost V 3 bases and J 9 bases, with 9 bases left between them. The CDR3 runs to 11 residues. Germline assignment: CDR1 LGHNA and CDR2 YNFKEQ. The CDR3 bases are TGTGCCAGCAGCCATGGGACTTTGCAGTACTTC. This translates into CASSHGTLQYF.

V usage is TRBV9 and J usage is TRBJ1-3, with D uncertain. V gave up 4 bases and J gave up 0 bases, with 14 bases separating them. This CDR3 is built from 16 residues. CDR1 and CDR2 from the germline V gene are SGDLS and YYNGEE. The CDR3 reads CASSPRGDSSGNTIYF. The CDR3 coding sequence is TGTGCCAGCAGCCCCCGGGGAGATAGCTCTGGAAACACCATATATTTT.

The chain employs TRBV7-6 and TRBJ1-3; possible D gene TRBD1, 6 bases. Between the trimmed V and J ends, which lost 5 bases and 4 bases, there was a span of 15 bases. Germline-derived CDR1 and CDR2 are SGHVS and FNYEAQ. The CDR3 runs 15 residues. CDR3 DNA sequence: TGTGCCAGCAGCCCGACAGGAACGGCCGGAAACACCATATATTTT. It encodes CASSPTGTAGNTIYF.

The J gene is TRBJ1-2, the V gene TRBV13; 8 nucleotides line up with TRBD1. V gave up 11 bases and J gave up 6 bases; unmatched junction bases: 14. The germline CDR1 and CDR2 sequences are PRHDT and FYEKMQ (reference sequence). This CDR3 region has 14 residues. CDR3 amino acids: CAGVSPGQAHGYTF. The CDR3 coding sequence is TGTGCCGGAGTTAGTCCGGGACAGGCCCATGGCTACACCTTC. Based on the CDR3 plus reference TRBV13 and TRBJ1-2, the full variable domain is AAGVIQSPRHLIKEKRETATLKCYPIPRHDTVYWYQQGPGQDPQFLISFYEKMQSDKGSIPDRFSAQQFSDYHSELNMSSLELGDSALYFCAGVSPGQAHGYTFGSGTRLTVV.